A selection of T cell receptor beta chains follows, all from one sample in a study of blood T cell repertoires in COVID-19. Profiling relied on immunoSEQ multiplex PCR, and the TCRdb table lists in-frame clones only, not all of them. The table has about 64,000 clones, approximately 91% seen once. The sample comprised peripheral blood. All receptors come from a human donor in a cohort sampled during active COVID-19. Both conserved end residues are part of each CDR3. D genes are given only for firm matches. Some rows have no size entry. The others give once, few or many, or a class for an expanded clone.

CDR3nt: TGTGCCAGCAGTCTAACAATGACTAGCGGGAGTCGTGAGCAGTTCTTC
CDR3aa: CASSLTMTSGSREQFF
j_gene: TRBJ2-1
abundance: once
d_gene: TRBD2
v_gene: TRBV7-2

CDR3nt: TGTGCCAGCAGCACCAGGACTAGCCCGAACACCGGGGAGCTGTTTTTT
CDR3aa: CASSTRTSPNTGELFF
j_gene: TRBJ2-2
abundance: -
d_gene: TRBD2
v_gene: TRBV11-1

CDR3nt: TGTGCCAGCAGTGGGACACCGGCAAGGAGCTCCTATAATTCACCCCTCCACTTT
CDR3aa: CASSGTPARSSYNSPLHF
j_gene: TRBJ1-6
abundance: -
d_gene: -
v_gene: TRBV27

CDR3nt: TGTGCCAGCAGCGCTTTAACAGGGGCGAACACCGGGGAGCTGTTTTTT
CDR3aa: CASSALTGANTGELFF
j_gene: TRBJ2-2
abundance: -
d_gene: TRBD1
v_gene: TRBV9

CDR3nt: TGTGCCAGTAGTCGTAGCGGGAATTTATACGAGCAGTACTTC
CDR3aa: CASSRSGNLYEQYF
j_gene: TRBJ2-7
abundance: -
d_gene: TRBD2
v_gene: TRBV19

CDR3nt: TGTGCCAGCAGCTCCGTATCTAGCGGGAGGGGTGAGCAGTTCTTC
CDR3aa: CASSSVSSGRGEQFF
j_gene: TRBJ2-1
abundance: -
d_gene: TRBD2
v_gene: TRBV7-2

CDR3nt: TGTGCCAGCAAAGAAGGGTCCGGGGCCTACGAGCAGTACTTC
CDR3aa: CASKEGSGAYEQYF
j_gene: TRBJ2-7
abundance: -
d_gene: -
v_gene: TRBV7-2

CDR3nt: TGTGCCAGCTCACCGACCGGGACAGGGGGCGATGAGCAGTTCTTC
CDR3aa: CASSPTGTGGDEQFF
j_gene: TRBJ2-1
abundance: -
d_gene: TRBD1
v_gene: TRBV18

CDR3nt: TGTGCCAGCAGAAAAACAGAAAGGGAGCTGTTTTTT
CDR3aa: CASRKTERELFF
j_gene: TRBJ2-2
abundance: -
d_gene: -
v_gene: TRBV11-3

CDR3nt: TGTGCCAGCAGCTTTCTGGGAGGTCACACTGAAGCTTTCTTT
CDR3aa: CASSFLGGHTEAFF
j_gene: TRBJ1-1
abundance: once
d_gene: -
v_gene: TRBV5-4

CDR3nt: TGCGCCAGCAGCAAACGGGCGGGAGGGCCCGATACGCAGTATTTT
CDR3aa: CASSKRAGGPDTQYF
j_gene: TRBJ2-3
abundance: -
d_gene: TRBD2
v_gene: TRBV4-3

CDR3nt: TGTGCCAGCAGTGCAGGGACTACCAGCTCCTACGAGCAGTACTTC
CDR3aa: CASSAGTTSSYEQYF
j_gene: TRBJ2-7
abundance: -
d_gene: TRBD2
v_gene: TRBV6-2/TRBV6-3

CDR3nt: TGTGCCACCAGTGATGCTGGACTAGCGGGCCCCTACAATGAGCAGTTCTTC
CDR3aa: CATSDAGLAGPYNEQFF
j_gene: TRBJ2-1
abundance: -
d_gene: TRBD2
v_gene: TRBV24-1

CDR3nt: TGCGCCAGCAGCCAAGGACCCGCGGTAGGGGGCTACGAGCAGTACTTC
CDR3aa: CASSQGPAVGGYEQYF
j_gene: TRBJ2-7
abundance: -
d_gene: -
v_gene: TRBV4-1

CDR3nt: TGTGCCAGCAGCTCAAAGGACAGGCGTCACCCCTACGAGCAGTACTTC
CDR3aa: CASSSKDRRHPYEQYF
j_gene: TRBJ2-7
abundance: -
d_gene: TRBD1
v_gene: TRBV7-9

CDR3nt: TGTGCCAGCAGTGTTGTCAGCGGGAGTGGTTACAATGAGCAGTTCTTC
CDR3aa: CASSVVSGSGYNEQFF
j_gene: TRBJ2-1
abundance: -
d_gene: TRBD2
v_gene: TRBV6-4

CDR3nt: TGTGCCAGCAGCCAAGATCGGGGGCAGCGGGGAGCAAGCTCCTATAATTCACCCCTCCACTTT
CDR3aa: CASSQDRGQRGASSYNSPLHF
j_gene: TRBJ1-6
abundance: -
d_gene: -
v_gene: TRBV14

CDR3nt: TGTGCCAGCAGCCCACAAGGGGGACAGGGGCTAGCCAAAAACATTCAGTACTTC
CDR3aa: CASSPQGGQGLAKNIQYF
j_gene: TRBJ2-4
abundance: -
d_gene: TRBD1
v_gene: TRBV4-2

CDR3nt: TGCGCCAGCAGCCATTTCCTACCGGGACAGGGGACCGCAACTAATGAAAAACTGTTTTTT
CDR3aa: CASSHFLPGQGTATNEKLFF
j_gene: TRBJ1-4
abundance: few
d_gene: TRBD1
v_gene: TRBV4-3

CDR3nt: TGTGCCAGCAGCTTAGACCGAAAGGGGATACTAAGAGAGACCCAGTACTTC
CDR3aa: CASSLDRKGILRETQYF
j_gene: TRBJ2-5
abundance: -
d_gene: -
v_gene: TRBV13

CDR3nt: TGTGCCAGCAGTTCCCCCGACGGGACAGGGTATGGCTACACCTTC
CDR3aa: CASSSPDGTGYGYTF
j_gene: TRBJ1-2
abundance: -
d_gene: TRBD1
v_gene: TRBV28

CDR3nt: TGTGCCAGCAGTTTAAGTAGGCTAGCGGGCACAGATACGCAGTATTTT
CDR3aa: CASSLSRLAGTDTQYF
j_gene: TRBJ2-3
abundance: once
d_gene: TRBD2
v_gene: TRBV27

CDR3nt: TGTGCCAGCAGCCCAGGACATTTCTCTGGAAACACCATATATTTT
CDR3aa: CASSPGHFSGNTIYF
j_gene: TRBJ1-3
abundance: -
d_gene: -
v_gene: TRBV7-2